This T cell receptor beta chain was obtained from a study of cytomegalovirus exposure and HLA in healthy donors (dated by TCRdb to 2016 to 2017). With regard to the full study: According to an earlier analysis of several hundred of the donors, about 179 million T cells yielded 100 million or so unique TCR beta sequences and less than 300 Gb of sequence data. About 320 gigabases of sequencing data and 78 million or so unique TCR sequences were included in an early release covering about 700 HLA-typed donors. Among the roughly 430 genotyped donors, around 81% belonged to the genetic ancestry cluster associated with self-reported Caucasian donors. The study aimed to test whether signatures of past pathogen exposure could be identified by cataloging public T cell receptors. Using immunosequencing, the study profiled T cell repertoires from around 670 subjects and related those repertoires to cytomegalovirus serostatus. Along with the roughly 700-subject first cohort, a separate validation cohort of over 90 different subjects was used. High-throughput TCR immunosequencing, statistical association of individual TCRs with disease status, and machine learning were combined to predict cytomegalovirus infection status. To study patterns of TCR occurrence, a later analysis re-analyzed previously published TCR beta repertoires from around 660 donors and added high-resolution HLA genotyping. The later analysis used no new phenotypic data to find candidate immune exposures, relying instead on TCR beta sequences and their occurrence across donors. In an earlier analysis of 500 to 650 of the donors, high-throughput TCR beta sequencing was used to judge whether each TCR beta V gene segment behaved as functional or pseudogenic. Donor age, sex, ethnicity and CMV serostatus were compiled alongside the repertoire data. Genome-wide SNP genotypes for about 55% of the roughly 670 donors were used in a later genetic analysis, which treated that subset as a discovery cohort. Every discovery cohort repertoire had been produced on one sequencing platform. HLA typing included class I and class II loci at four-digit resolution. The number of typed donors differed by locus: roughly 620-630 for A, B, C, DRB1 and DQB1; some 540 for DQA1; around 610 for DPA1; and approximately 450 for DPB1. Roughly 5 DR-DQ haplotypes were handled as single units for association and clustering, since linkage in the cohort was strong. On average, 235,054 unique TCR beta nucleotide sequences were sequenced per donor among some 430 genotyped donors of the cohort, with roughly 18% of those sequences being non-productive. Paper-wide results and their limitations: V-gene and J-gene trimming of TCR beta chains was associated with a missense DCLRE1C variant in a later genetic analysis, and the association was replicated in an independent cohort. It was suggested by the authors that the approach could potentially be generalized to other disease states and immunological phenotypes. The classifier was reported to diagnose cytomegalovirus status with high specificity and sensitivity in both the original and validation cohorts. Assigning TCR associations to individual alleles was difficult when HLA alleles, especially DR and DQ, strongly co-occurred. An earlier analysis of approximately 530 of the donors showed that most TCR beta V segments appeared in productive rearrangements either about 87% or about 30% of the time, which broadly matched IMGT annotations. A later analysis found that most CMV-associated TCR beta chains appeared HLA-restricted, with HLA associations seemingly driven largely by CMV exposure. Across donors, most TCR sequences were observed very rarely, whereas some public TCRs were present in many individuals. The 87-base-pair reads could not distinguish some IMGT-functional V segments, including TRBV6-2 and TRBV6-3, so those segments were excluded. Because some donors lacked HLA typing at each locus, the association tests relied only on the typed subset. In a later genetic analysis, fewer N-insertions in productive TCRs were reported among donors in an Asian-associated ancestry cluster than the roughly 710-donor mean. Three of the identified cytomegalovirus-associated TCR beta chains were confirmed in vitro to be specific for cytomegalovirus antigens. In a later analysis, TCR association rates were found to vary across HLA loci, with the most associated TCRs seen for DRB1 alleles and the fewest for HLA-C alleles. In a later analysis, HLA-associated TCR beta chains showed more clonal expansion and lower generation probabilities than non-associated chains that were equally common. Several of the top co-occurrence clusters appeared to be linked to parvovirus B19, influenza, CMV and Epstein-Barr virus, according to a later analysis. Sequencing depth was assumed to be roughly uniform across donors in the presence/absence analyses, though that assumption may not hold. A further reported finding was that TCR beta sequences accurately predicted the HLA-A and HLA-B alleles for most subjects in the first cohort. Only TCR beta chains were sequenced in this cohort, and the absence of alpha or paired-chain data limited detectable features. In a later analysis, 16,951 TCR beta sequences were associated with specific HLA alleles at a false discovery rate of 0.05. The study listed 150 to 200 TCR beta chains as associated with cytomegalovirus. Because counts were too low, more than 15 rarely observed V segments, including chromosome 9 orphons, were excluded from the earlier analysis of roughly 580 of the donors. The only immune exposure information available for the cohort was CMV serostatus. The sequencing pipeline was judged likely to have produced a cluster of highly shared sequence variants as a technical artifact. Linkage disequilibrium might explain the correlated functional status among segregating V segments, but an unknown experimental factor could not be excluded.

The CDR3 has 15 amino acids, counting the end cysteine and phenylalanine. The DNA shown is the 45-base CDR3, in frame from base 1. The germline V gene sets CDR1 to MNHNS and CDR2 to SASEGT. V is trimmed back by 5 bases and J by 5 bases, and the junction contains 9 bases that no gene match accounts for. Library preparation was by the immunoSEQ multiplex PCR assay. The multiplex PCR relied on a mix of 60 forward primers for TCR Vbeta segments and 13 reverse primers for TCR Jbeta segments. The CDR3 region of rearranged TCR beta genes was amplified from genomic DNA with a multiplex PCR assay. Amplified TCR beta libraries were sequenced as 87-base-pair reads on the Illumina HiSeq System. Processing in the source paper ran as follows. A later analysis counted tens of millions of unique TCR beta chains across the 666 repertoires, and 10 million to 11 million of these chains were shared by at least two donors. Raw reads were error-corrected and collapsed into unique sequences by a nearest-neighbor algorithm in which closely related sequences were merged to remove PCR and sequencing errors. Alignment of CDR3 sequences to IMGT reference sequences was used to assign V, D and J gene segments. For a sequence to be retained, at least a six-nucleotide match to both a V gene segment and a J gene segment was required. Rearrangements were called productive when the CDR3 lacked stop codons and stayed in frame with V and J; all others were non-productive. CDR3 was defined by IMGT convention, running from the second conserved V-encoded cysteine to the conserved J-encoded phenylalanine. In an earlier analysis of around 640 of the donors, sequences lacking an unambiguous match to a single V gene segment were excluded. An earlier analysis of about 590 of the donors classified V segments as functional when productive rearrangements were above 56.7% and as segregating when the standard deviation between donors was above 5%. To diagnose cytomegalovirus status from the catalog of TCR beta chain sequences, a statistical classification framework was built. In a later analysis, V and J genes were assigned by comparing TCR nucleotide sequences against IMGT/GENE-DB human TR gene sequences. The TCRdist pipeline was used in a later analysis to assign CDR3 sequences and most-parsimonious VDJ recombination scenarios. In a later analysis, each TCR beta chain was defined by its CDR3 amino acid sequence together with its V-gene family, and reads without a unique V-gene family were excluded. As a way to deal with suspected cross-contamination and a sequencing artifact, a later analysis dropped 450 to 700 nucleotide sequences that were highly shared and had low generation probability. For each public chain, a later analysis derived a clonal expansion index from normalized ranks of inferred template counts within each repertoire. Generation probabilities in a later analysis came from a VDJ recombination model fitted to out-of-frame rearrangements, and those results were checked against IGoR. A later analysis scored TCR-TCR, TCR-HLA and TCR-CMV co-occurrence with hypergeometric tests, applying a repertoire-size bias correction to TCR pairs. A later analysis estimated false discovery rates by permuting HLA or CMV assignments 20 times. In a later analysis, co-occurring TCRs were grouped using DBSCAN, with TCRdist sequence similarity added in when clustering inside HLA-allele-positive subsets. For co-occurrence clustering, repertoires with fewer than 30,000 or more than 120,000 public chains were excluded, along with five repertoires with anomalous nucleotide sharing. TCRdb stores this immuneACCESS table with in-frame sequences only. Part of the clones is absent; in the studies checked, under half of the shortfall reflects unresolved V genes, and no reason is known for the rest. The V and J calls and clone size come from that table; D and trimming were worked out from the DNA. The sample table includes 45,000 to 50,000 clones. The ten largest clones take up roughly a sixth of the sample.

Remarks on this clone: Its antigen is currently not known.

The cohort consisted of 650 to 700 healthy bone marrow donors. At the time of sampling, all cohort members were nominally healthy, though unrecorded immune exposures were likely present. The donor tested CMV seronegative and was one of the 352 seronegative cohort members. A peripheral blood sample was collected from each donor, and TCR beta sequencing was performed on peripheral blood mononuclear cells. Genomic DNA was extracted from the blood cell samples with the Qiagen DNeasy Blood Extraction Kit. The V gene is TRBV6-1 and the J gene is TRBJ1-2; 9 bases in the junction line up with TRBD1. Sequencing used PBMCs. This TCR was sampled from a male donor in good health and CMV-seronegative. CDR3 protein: CASSRETGGGYGYTF. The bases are TGTGCCAGCAGTCGGGAAACAGGGGGCGGGTATGGCTACACCTTC.